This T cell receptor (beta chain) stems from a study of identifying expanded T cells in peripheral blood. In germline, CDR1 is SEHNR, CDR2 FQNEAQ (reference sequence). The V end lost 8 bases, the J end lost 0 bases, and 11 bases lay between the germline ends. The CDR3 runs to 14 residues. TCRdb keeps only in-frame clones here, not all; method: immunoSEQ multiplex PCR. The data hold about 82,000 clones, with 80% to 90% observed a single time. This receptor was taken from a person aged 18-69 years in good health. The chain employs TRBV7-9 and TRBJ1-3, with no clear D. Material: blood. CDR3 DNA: TGTGCCAGCGGAGTTGGTAACTCTGGAAACACCATATATTTT. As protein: CASGVGNSGNTIYF.